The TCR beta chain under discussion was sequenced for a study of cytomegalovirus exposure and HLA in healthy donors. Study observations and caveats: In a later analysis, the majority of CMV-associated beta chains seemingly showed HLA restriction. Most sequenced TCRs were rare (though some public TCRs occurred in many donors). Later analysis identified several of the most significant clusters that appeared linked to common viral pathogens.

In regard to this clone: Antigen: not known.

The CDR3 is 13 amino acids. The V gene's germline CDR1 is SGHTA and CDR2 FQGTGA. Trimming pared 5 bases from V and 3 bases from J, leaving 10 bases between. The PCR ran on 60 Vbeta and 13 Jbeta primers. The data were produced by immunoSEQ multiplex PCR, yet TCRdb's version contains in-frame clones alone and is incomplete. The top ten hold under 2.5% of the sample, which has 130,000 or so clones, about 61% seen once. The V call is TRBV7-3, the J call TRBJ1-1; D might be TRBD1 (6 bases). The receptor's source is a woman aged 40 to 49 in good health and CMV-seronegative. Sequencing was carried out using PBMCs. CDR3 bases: TGTGCCAGCAGCCCTCAGGGGTACACTGAAGCTTTCTTT. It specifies CASSPQGYTEAFF.